This T cell receptor (beta chain) was sequenced in a study of T cell responses to AZD1222 COVID-19 vaccine. Study-wide context: Pooling of second doses given at about 4 or about 12 weeks was done. Study-wide findings and caveats: Per reports, nearly half of all spike-specific TCRs target regions that are unmutated in variants.

This clone was picked up a small number of times. Its antigen is undetermined. With 5 bases removed from V and 3 bases from J, the gap between germline ends came to 18 bases. Looked up from germline, CDR1 is SGHDT and CDR2 is YYEEEE. This CDR3 comprises 15 residues. Method: immunoSEQ multiplex PCR; TCRdb's copy keeps in-frame clones and lacks some. The sample lists over 150,000 clones; roughly 87% were seen once. The TCR sequence derives from an adult in good health. The chain combines TRBV5-6 with TRBJ2-7; possibly TRBD2 for D (5 bases). Here the sequenced sample was peripheral blood, taken on day 0 of AZD1222 vaccination. CDR3 amino acids: CASRSWTALGYEQYF. The CDR3 region has the DNA TGTGCCAGCAGATCATGGACTGCCCTCGGCTACGAGCAGTACTTC. The complete variable domain, with remaining parts taken from reference TRBV5-6 and TRBJ2-7, reads DAGVTQSPTHLIKTRGQQVTLRCSPKSGHDTVSWYQQALGQGPQFIFQYYEEEERQRGNFPDRFSGHQFPNYSSELNVNALLLGDSALYLCASRSWTALGYEQYFGPGTRLTVT.